This T cell receptor beta chain was profiled in a study of a mutant IDH1 vaccine in newly diagnosed glioma. Study-wide background: The treated group averaged about 41 years old and was around 62% male, about 40% female.

Time point: week 47, end of study. All doses held 300 ug of mutant IDH1 20-mer peptide, with topical imiquimod. This clone was counted a single time. The antigen remains undetermined. The CDR3 has 14 residues. With 4 bases clipped from V and 7 bases from J, the junction kept 6 bases outside the gene matches. CDR1 SGHRS and CDR2 YFSETQ come from the germline V gene. Sequencing used immunoSEQ multiplex PCR; TCRdb keeps in-frame clones, though not all of them. There are approximately 50,000 clones in the sample; under 85% occur only once, and over 2.5% lies in the top ten. The material was PBMCs, obtained from a glioma patient whose treatment included an IDH1 peptide vaccine. The TCR sequence derives from a woman aged 45-59 years with glioma. The V call is TRBV5-1, the J call TRBJ1-5; 9 nucleotides agree with TRBD1. CDR3 nucleotides: TGCGCCAGCAGCCCCGGGACAGGGACCCAGCCCCAGCATTTT. Encoded protein: CASSPGTGTQPQHF.